This T cell receptor (beta chain) came from a study of T cells in localized non-small cell lung cancer. Method: immunoSEQ multiplex PCR; TCRdb's copy keeps in-frame clones and lacks some. The table lists 43,000 or so clones, roughly 90% of them singletons. Study outcomes and limitations: As only one tumor region underwent sequencing, heterogeneity remains possible. Increased T cell density in blood showed an association with longer overall survival. Among the tissues sampled, uninvolved adjacent lung had the highest T cell clonality, above tumor. Detection in adjacent lung was observed for a median around 55 of the top 100 tumor clones.

Notes on this clone: What it binds is not known.

The V segment lost 1 base and the J segment 4 bases; nucleotides outside the gene matches: 4. This CDR3 is 16 amino acids long. Germline values: CDR1 SGHVS, CDR2 FNYEAQ. The chain recombines TRBV7-6 with TRBJ1-2; 12 bases are a match to TRBD1. The material sequenced was PBMCs, taken before any cancer treatment. The source is a woman aged 40-70 years with stage II lung adenocarcinoma. The CDR3 is CASSLGGQGAIYGYTF. The CDR3, as DNA: TGTGCCAGCAGCTTAGGGGGACAGGGGGCGATCTATGGCTACACCTTC. Full variable domain (missing parts from reference TRBV7-6 and TRBJ1-2): GAGVSQSPRYKVTKRGQDVALRCDPISGHVSLYWYRQALGQGPEFLTYFNYEAQQDKSGLPNDRFSAERPEGSISTLTIQRTEQRDSAMYRCASSLGGQGAIYGYTFGSGTRLTVV.